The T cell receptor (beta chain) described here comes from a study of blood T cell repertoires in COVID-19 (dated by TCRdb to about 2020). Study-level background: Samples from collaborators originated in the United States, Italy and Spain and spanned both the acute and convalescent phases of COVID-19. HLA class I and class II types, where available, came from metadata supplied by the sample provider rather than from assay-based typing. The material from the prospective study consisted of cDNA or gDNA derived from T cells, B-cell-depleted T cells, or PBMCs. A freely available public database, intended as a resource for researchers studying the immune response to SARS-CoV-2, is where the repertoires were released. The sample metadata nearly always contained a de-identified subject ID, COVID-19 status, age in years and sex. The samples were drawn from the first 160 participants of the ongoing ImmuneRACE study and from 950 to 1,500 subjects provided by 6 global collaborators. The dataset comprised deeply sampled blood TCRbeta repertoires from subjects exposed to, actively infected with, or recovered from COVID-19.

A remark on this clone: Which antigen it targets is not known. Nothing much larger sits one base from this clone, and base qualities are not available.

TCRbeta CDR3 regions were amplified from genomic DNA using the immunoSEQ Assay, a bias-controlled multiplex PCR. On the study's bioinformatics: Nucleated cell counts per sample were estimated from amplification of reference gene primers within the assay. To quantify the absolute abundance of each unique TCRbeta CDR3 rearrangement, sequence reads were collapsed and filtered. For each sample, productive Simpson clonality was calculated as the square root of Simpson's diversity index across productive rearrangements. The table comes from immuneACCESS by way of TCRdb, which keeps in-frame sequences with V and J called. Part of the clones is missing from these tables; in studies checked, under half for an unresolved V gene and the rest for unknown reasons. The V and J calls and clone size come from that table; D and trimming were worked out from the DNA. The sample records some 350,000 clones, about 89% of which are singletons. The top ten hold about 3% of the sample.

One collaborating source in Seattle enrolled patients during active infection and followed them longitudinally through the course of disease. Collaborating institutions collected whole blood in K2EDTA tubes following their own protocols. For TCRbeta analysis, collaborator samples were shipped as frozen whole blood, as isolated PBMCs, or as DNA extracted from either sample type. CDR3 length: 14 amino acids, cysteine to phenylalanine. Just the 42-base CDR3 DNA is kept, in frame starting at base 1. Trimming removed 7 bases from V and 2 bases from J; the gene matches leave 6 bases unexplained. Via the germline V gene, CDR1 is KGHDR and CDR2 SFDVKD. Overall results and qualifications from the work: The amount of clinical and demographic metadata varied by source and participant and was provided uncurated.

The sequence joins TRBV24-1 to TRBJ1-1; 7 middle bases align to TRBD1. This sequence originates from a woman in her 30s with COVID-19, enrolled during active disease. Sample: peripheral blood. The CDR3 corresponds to CATRGQTPNTEAFF. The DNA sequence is TGTGCCACCAGGGGACAGACACCTAACACTGAAGCTTTCTTT.